A selection of T cell receptor beta chains follows, all from one sample in a study of radiotherapy plus CTLA-4 blockade in lung cancer. TCRdb's table, derived via immunoSEQ multiplex PCR, lists solely in-frame clones and lacks some. The sample carries around 90,000 clones, approximately 83% recorded once. Sequenced material: peripheral blood, taken from a patient treated with radiotherapy plus ipilimumab. These receptors were taken from a human donor with non-small cell lung cancer who had stable disease on radiotherapy plus ipilimumab. Both conserved end residues are part of each CDR3. Fields, in order: J gene, clone size, D gene, V gene, CDR3 protein, CDR3 DNA. The D gene is left open where the match is weak. The size of a clone is reported for some rows only, either as once, few or many, or as a class for expanded clones.

TRBJ2-2	NA	NA	TRBV5-4	CASRRDTNTGELFF	TGTGCCAGCAGGAGGGATACGAACACCGGGGAGCTGTTTTTT
TRBJ1-1	NA	NA	TRBV5-1	CASSLDGRVTEAFF	TGCGCCAGCAGCTTGGACGGCAGGGTAACTGAAGCTTTCTTT
TRBJ1-6	NA	NA	TRBV6-5	CASSYNAQNSPLHF	TGTGCCAGCAGTTACAACGCACAAAATTCACCCCTCCACTTT
TRBJ2-3	once	NA	TRBV7-3	CASSSRATDTQYF	TGTGCCAGCAGCTCCAGGGCCACAGATACGCAGTATTTT
TRBJ2-1	NA	TRBD1	TRBV7-9	CASSFTGQYNEQFF	TGTGCCAGCAGCTTTACGGGACAGTACAATGAGCAGTTCTTC
TRBJ2-7	NA	NA	TRBV7-9	CASSLGGDEQYF	TGTGCCAGCAGCTTAGGGGGGGACGAGCAGTACTTC
TRBJ2-1	few	TRBD2	TRBV6-5	CASSYTIAGGYNEQFF	TGTGCCAGCAGTTATACGATAGCGGGGGGATACAATGAGCAGTTCTTC
TRBJ2-4	NA	NA	TRBV10-2	CASSDRGGAKNIQYF	TGCGCCAGCAGTGACAGGGGGGGGGCCAAAAACATTCAGTACTTC
TRBJ1-6	NA	NA	TRBV9	CASSVRGDPNSPLHF	TGTGCCAGCAGCGTCCGGGGCGATCCTAATTCACCCCTCCACTTT
TRBJ2-4	NA	TRBD2	TRBV18	CASSRTSEAIQYF	TGTGCCAGCTCCCGGACTAGCGAGGCCATTCAGTACTTC
TRBJ2-3	few	TRBD2	TRBV4-1	CASSQDDSGTSGTDTQYF	TGCGCCAGCAGCCAGGATGACTCCGGGACTAGCGGCACAGATACGCAGTATTTT
TRBJ1-6	NA	NA	TRBV5-1	CASSFYRTNSPLHF	TGCGCCAGCAGCTTTTACAGGACGAATTCACCCCTCCACTTT
TRBJ1-1	once	TRBD1	TRBV7-9	CASSLDLWDRGRPAEAFF	TGTGCCAGCAGCTTAGATTTATGGGACAGGGGGCGCCCCGCTGAAGCTTTCTTT
TRBJ1-4	NA	NA	TRBV14	CASSQIQGVNEKLFF	TGTGCCAGCAGCCAAATACAGGGAGTTAATGAAAAACTGTTTTTT
TRBJ1-1	NA	NA	TRBV14	CASSLAGTRLNTEAFF	TGTGCCAGCAGCCTCGCGGGCACTCGGCTCAACACTGAAGCTTTCTTT
TRBJ1-6	NA	TRBD1	TRBV19	CASSIAPGQGNSPLHF	TGTGCCAGTAGTATAGCCCCGGGACAGGGTAATTCACCCCTCCACTTT
TRBJ1-2	NA	TRBD1	TRBV9	CASSSRSAGGVNYGYTF	TGTGCCAGCAGCTCGCGTTCGGCAGGGGGCGTCAACTATGGCTACACCTTC
TRBJ1-6	NA	NA	TRBV9	CASSVEGRSPLHF	TGTGCCAGCAGCGTAGAGGGCCGATCACCCCTCCACTTT
TRBJ2-1	NA	TRBD2	TRBV7-9	CASSLVGGGHNEQFF	TGTGCCAGCAGCTTAGTTGGCGGGGGTCACAATGAGCAGTTCTTC
TRBJ2-1	few	NA	TRBV2	CASSVEGYNEQFF	TGTGCCAGCAGTGTCGAGGGATACAATGAGCAGTTCTTC
TRBJ1-5	NA	NA	TRBV28	CASSSLLEGRNQPQHF	TGTGCCAGCAGTTCCTTGTTGGAGGGCCGCAATCAGCCCCAGCATTTT
TRBJ1-4	once	NA	TRBV5-6	CASSLAELRIWTNEKLFF	TGTGCCAGCAGCTTGGCCGAATTAAGGATCTGGACTAATGAAAAACTGTTTTTT
TRBJ1-2	few	NA	TRBV5-1	CASSLELTVGGYTF	TGCGCCAGCAGCTTGGAGTTGACAGTCGGTGGCTACACCTTC
TRBJ2-1	NA	NA	TRBV10-1	CASSESPSYNEQFF	TGCGCCAGCAGTGAGTCGCCCTCCTACAATGAGCAGTTCTTC
TRBJ2-1	NA	TRBD2	TRBV7-2	CASRGIVAGIGNEQFF	TGTGCCAGCAGGGGGATAGTAGCGGGAATCGGGAATGAGCAGTTCTTC
TRBJ1-2	NA	NA	TRBV15	CATSRGYGYTF	TGTGCCACCAGCAGAGGGTATGGCTACACCTTC
TRBJ2-3	NA	NA	TRBV6-1	CASSEARAGLTSTDTQYF	TGTGCCAGCAGTGAAGCGCGGGCAGGACTTACTAGCACAGATACGCAGTATTTT
TRBJ1-6	NA	NA	TRBV5-6	CASSLGGLLNSPLHF	TGTGCCAGCAGCTTGGGGGGGCTGCTTAATTCACCCCTCCACTTT
TRBJ2-2	NA	NA	TRBV27	CASSLVNTGELFF	TGTGCCAGCAGTTTGGTAAACACCGGGGAGCTGTTTTTT
TRBJ1-5	NA	NA	TRBV4-2	CASSQESLSGEYQPQHF	TGTGCCAGCAGCCAAGAAAGCTTATCAGGGGAATACCAGCCCCAGCATTTT